This is a list of T cell receptor beta chains from one sample in a study of beta chain features in type 1 diabetes. Data came from immunoSEQ multiplex PCR; TCRdb stores just in-frame clones and leaves some out. The sample has 810,000 or so clones; roughly 17% are singletons. The specimen was naive CD4+ T cells from blood. Receptors were obtained from a woman younger than 30 in good health. Each CDR3 is given with its conserved first and last residue. Each record gives: D gene, V gene, J gene, CDR3 protein. A D gene is named only where the DNA matches it firmly.

TRBD1,TRBV6-5,TRBJ2-3,CATGTATDTQYF
NA,TRBV27,TRBJ1-6,CASSAKEGRTPLHF
TRBD1,TRBV7-2,TRBJ2-2,CASSPRDRDTGELFF
NA,TRBV4-1,TRBJ2-7,CASSQDIGYEQYF
TRBD1,TRBV9,TRBJ1-1,CASSTGTEGTEAFF
TRBD2,TRBV19,TRBJ2-3,CATRSAGEEDTQYF
NA,TRBV19,TRBJ2-7,CATSRDILYEQYF
NA,TRBV5-1,TRBJ1-2,CASSLNREMGYTF
TRBD2,TRBV5-6,TRBJ2-1,CASSREGEQFF
TRBD1,TRBV5-1,TRBJ2-5,CASSPQGEQETQYF
NA,TRBV29-1,TRBJ2-3,CSVEGRLTDTQYF
NA,TRBV5-1,TRBJ2-3,CASSLASSDTQYF